The sequence of this T cell receptor (beta chain) was determined in a study of Graves' ophthalmopathy and Graves' hyperthyroidism. Findings and limits, study-wide: Thyroid clonotypes that were expanded above 0.001 frequency mostly also appeared in blood.

This clonotype was observed many times. Its antigen remains unknown. From germline, CDR1 is DFQATT and CDR2 SNEGSKA (reference sequence). The CDR3 is 14 amino acids. The V gene end was trimmed by 0 bases and the J gene end by 7 bases; junction bases not matched to a gene: 9. Amplification of the TCR beta CDR3 regions used RNA transcripts (as template). An opening RT-PCR round employed HTBI primers and preceded a second-round multiplex PCR. TCRdb reprocessed the multiplex PCR reads via MiXCR and lists one record per CDR3 protein. The sample lists fewer than 350,000 distinct CDR3 sequences, about 17% seen once, with roughly an eighth in the top ten. Ophthalmopathy donors' eye disease showed moderate-to-severe activity, CAS of at least 3, NOSPECS of at least 4 and duration under 3 months. Among the exclusions were patients with other autoimmune diseases, uncontrolled infections, pregnancy or lactation.

The chain combines TRBV20-1 with TRBJ2-7, with 7 nucleotides matching TRBD1. Specimen: peripheral blood. This clonotype originated in an adult man with Graves' ophthalmopathy. In DNA, the CDR3 is TGCAGTGCTAGAGATATCGACAGGGTGGAAGAGCAGTACTTC. Translating gives CSARDIDRVEEQYF.